The clone carrying this TCR beta chain showed up just once. Its target is not known. TCRdb's table, derived via immunoSEQ multiplex PCR, lists solely in-frame clones and lacks some. The table shows more than 70,000 clones, with 75% to 95% occurring only once. This sample is part of a study of Tregs in tolerant kidney transplant recipients. Study-wide points: Expanding Tregs on activated donor B cells appeared to best identify donor-specific TCRbeta clones. This study did not directly address biological reproducibility.

The nonmyeloablative bone marrow transplants came from related graft donors, with transient mixed chimerism. Germline assignment: CDR1 SGHVS and CDR2 FQNEAQ. The CDR3 length is 15 residues. The V segment lost 3 bases and the J segment 2 bases; nucleotides outside the gene matches: 4. The sample here was CD4+ T cells from blood (PBMCs), taken 24 months after the transplant. The rearrangement joins TRBV7-8 to TRBJ2-3; 8 bases fit TRBD2. This receptor was identified in a human patient who received a combined kidney and bone marrow transplant. The graft donor may have contributed some T cells. The CDR3 loop is CASSLDSGITDTQYF. DNA of the CDR3: TGTGCCAGCAGCTTGGATAGCGGGATCACAGATACGCAGTATTTT.